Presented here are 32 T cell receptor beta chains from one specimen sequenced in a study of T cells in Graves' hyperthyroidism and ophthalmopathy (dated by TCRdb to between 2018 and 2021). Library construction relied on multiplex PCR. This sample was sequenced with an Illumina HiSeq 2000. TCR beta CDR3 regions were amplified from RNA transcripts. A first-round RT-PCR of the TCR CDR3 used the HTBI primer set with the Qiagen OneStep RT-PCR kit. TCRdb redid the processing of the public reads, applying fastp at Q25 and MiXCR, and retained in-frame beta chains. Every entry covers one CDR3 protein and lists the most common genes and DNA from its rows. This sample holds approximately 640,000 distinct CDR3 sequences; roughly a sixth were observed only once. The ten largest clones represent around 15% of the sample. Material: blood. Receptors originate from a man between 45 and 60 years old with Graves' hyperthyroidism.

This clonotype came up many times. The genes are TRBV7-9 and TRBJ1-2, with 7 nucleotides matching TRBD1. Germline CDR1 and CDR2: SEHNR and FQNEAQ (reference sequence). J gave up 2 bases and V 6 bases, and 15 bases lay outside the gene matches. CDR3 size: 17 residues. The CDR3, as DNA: TGTGCCAGCAGTCCTGCGGGACAGCAGTTCTCCAACTATGGCTACACCTTC. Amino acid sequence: CASSPAGQQFSNYGYTF.

The CDR3 nucleotides read TGCGCCAGCAGCTTGGACGGGAGTCGCTCCAATGAGCAGTTCTTC. Translating it yields CASSLDGSRSNEQFF. V is TRBV5-1 and J is TRBJ2-1; D possibly corresponds to TRBD2 (6 bases). In germline, CDR1 is SGHRS, CDR2 YFSETQ. The CDR3 runs to 15 residues. V shed 0 bases and J shed 6 bases, with 13 bases lying between them.

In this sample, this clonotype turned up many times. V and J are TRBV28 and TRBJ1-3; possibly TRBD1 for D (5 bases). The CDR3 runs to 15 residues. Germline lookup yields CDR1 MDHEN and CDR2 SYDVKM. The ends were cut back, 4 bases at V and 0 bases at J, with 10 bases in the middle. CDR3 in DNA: TGTGCCAGCAGTTACGGACACCCCTCTGGAAACACCATATATTTT. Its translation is CASSYGHPSGNTIYF.

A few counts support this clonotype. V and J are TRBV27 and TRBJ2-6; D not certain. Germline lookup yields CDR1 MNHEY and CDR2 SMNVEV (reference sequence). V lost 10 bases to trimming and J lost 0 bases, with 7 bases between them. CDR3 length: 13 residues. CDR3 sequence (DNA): TGTGCCACTGCCTACTCTGGGGCCAACGTCCTGACTTTC. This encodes CATAYSGANVLTF.

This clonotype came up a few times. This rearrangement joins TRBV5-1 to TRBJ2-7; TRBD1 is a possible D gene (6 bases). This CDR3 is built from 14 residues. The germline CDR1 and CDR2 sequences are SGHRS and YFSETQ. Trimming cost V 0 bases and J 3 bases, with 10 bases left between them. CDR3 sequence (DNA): TGCGCCAGCAGCTTGGAGGGACATTTCTACGAGCAGTACTTC. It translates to CASSLEGHFYEQYF.

CDR3 sequence (DNA): TGCAGCGTTGTTCACGACGGGAGCACGTCCTACAATGAGCAGTTCTTC. Protein sequence: CSVVHDGSTSYNEQFF. The V call is TRBV29-1, the J call TRBJ2-1, with D maybe TRBD2 (6 bases). Germline V lookup: CDR1 SQVTM, CDR2 ANQGSEA. The CDR3 is 16 amino acids. The V gene lost 4 bases and the J gene lost 1 base, with 17 bases spanning the gap.

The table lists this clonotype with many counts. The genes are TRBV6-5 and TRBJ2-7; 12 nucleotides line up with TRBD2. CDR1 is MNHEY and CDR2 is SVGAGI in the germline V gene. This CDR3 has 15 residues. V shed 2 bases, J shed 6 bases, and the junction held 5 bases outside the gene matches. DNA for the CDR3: TGTGCCAGCAGTTACAGATCTAGCGGGGGGGGCGAGCAGTACTTC. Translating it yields CASSYRSSGGGEQYF.

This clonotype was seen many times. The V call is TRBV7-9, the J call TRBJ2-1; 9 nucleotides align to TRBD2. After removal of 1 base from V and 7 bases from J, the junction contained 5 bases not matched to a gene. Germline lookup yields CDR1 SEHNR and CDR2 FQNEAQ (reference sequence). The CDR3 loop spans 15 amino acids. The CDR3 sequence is CASSLVGRGGNEQFF. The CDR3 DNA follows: TGTGCCAGCAGCTTAGTTGGGCGGGGGGGGAATGAGCAGTTCTTC.

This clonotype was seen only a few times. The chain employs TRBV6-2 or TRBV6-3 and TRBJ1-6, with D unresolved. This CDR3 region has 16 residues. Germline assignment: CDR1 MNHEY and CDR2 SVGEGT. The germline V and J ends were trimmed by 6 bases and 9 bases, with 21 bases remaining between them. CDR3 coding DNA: TGTGCCAGCAGCCCATTAGCGGACTTTCACGGTTCACCCCTCCACTTT. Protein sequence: CASSPLADFHGSPLHF.

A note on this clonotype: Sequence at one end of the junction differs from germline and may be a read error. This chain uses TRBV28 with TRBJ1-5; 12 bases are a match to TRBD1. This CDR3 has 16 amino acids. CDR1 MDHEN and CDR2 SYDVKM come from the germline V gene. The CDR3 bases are TGTGCCAGCAGTCCTGACGGGACAGGGGGCAACCAGCCCCAGCATTTT. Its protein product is CASSPDGTGGNQPQHF.

The CDR3 spells CASSLVVTGRYTEAFF. For the CDR3, the DNA is TGTGCCAGCAGCTTAGTGGTCACAGGACGTTACACTGAAGCTTTCTTT. The rearrangement links TRBV11-2 to TRBJ1-1, with D possibly matching TRBD1 (5 bases). The germline CDR1 and CDR2 sequences are SGHAT and FQNNGV. This CDR3 has 16 amino acids. The V gene lost 1 base and the J gene lost 3 bases, with 15 bases spanning the gap.

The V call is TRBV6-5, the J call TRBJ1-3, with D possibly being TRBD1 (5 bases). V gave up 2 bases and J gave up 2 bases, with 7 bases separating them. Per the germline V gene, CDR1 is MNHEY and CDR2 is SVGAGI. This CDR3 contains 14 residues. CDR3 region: CASSYGGTGNTIYF. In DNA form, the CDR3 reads TGTGCCAGCAGTTACGGGGGTACTGGAAACACCATATATTTT.

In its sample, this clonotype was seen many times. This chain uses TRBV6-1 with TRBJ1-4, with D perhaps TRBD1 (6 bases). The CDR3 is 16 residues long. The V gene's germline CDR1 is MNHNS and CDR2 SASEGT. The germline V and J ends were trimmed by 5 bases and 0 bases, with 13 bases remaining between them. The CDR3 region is CASSLLGGATNEKLFF. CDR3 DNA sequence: TGTGCCAGCAGTCTCCTAGGGGGGGCAACTAATGAAAAACTGTTTTTT.

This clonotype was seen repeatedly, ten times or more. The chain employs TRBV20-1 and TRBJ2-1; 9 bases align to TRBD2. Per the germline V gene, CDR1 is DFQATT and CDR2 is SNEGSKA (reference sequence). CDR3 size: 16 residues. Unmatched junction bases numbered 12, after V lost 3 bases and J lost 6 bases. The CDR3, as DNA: TGCAGTGCTAGCAACCCGGGACTAGCAGCGATCAATGAGCAGTTCTTC. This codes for CSASNPGLAAINEQFF.

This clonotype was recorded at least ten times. In DNA form, the CDR3 reads TGCAGCGTTCGGGGGTCGGACAGTGGAACCTACGAGCAGTACTTC. Protein sequence: CSVRGSDSGTYEQYF. The chain is built from TRBV29-1 and TRBJ2-7; D may correspond to TRBD1 or TRBD2 (6 bases each). CDR1 and CDR2 from the germline V gene are SQVTM and ANQGSEA. The CDR3 is 15 amino acids. The V and J ends lost 5 bases and 2 bases respectively, with 19 bases between them.

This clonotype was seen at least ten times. CDR3 amino acids: CASSQPSYNEQFF. DNA of the CDR3: TGTGCCAGCAGCCAACCCTCCTACAATGAGCAGTTCTTC. This chain links TRBV3-1 with TRBJ2-1; D gene unclear. The CDR3 consists of 13 residues. Trimming shortened V by 2 bases and J by 0 bases, and 2 bases separated the two germline ends. CDR1 is LGHDT, CDR2 YNNKEL, per germline (reference sequence).

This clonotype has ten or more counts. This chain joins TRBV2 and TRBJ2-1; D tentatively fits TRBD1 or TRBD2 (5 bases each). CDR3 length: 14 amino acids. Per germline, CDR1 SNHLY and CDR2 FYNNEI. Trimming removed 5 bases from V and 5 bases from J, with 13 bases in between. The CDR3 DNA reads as TGTGCCAGCAGTCGGTGGGGGTTTAACAATGAGCAGTTCTTC. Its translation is CASSRWGFNNEQFF.

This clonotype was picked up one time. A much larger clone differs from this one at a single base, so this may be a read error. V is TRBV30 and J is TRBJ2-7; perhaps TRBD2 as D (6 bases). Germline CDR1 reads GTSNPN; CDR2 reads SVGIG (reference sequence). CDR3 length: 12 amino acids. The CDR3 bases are TGTGCCATGGAGGGCAGCTCCTACGGGCAGTACTTC. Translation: CAMEGSSYGQYF. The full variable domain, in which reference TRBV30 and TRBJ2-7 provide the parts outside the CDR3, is SQTIHQWPATLVQPVGSPLSLECTVEGTSNPNLYWYRQAAGRGLQLLFYSVGIGQISSEVPQNLSASRPQDRQFILSSKKLLLSDSGFYLCAMEGSSYGQYFGPGTRLTVT.

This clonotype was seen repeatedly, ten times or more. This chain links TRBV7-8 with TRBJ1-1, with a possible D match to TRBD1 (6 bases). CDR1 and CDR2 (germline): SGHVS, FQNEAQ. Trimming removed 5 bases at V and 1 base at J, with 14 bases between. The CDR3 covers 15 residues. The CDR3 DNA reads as TGTGCCAGCAGCCCCGTCGGGGGCACGAACACTGAAGCTTTCTTT. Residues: CASSPVGGTNTEAFF. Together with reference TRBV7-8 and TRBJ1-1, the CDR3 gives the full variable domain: GAGVSQSPRYKVAKRGQDVALRCDPISGHVSLFWYQQALGQGPEFLTYFQNEAQLDKSGLPSDRFFAERPEGSVSTLKIQRTQQEDSAVYLCASSPVGGTNTEAFFGQGTRLTVV.

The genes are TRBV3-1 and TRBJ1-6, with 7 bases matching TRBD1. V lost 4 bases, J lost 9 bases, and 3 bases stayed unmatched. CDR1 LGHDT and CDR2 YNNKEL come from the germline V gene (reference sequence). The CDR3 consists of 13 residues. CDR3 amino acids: CASSRRDSSPLHF. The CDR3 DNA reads TGTGCCAGCAGCCGAAGGGACAGTTCACCCCTCCACTTT.

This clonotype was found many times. The CDR3, as DNA: TGTGCCAGCAGTTCTCCAGGAAACCAGAACACTGAAGCTTTCTTT. Its protein product is CASSSPGNQNTEAFF. The chain couples TRBV6-1 to TRBJ1-1; no definite D call. The germline V gene has CDR1 MNHNS and CDR2 SASEGT. The V gene lost 5 bases and the J gene lost 1 base, with 14 bases spanning the gap. CDR3 length equals 15 residues.

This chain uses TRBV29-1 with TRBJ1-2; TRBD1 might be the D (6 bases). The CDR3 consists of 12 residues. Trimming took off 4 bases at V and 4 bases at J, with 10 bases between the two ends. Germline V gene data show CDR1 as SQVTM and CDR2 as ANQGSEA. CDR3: CSVGGQGYGYTF. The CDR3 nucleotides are TGCAGCGTTGGGGGGCAGGGCTATGGCTACACCTTC.

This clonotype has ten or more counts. CDR3 region: CASSVEISPGANVLTF. The CDR3 coding sequence is TGTGCCAGCAGCGTAGAGATCTCTCCTGGGGCCAACGTCCTGACTTTC. The chain links TRBV9 to TRBJ2-6, with D unclear. The CDR3 covers 16 residues. Per the germline V gene, CDR1 is SGDLS and CDR2 is YYNGEE. The germline V and J ends were trimmed by 0 bases and 2 bases, with 9 bases remaining between them.

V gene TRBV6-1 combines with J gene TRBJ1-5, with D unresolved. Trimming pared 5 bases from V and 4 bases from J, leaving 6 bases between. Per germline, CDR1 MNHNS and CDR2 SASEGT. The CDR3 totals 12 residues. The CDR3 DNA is TGTGCCAGCAGTTCCGAAAATCAGCCCCAGCATTTT. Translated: CASSSENQPQHF.

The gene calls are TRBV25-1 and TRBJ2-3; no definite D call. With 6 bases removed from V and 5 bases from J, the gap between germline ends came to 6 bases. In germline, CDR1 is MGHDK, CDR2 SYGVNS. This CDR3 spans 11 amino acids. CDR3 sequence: CASRSRDTQYF. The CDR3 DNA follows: TGTGCCAGCAGGTCCCGAGATACGCAGTATTTT.

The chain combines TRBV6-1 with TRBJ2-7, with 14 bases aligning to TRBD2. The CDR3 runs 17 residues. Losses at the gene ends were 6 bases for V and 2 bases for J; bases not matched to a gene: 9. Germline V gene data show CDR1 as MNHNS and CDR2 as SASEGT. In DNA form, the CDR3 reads TGTGCCAGCAGCCAGGGACTAGCGGGAGAAGGGGCCTACGAGCAGTACTTC. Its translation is CASSQGLAGEGAYEQYF.

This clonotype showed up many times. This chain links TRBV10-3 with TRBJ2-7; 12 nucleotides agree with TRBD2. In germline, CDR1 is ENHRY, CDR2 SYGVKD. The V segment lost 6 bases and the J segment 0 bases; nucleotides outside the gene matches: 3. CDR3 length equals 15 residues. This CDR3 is CAISASGRASYEQYF. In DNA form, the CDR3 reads TGTGCCATCAGCGCTAGCGGGAGGGCCTCCTACGAGCAGTACTTC.

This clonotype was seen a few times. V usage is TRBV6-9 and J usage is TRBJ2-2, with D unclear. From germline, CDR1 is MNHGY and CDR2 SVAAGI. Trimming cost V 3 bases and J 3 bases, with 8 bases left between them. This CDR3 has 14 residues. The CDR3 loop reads CASSYRAYTGELFF. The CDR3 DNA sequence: TGTGCCAGCAGTTACCGGGCCTACACCGGGGAGCTGTTTTTT.

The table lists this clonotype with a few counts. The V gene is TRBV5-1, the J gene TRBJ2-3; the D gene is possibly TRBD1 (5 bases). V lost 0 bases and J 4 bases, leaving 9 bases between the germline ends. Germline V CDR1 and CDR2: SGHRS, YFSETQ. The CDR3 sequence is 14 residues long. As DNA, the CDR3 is TGCGCCAGCAGCTTGGCGTCAGGGCCAGATACGCAGTATTTT. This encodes CASSLASGPDTQYF.

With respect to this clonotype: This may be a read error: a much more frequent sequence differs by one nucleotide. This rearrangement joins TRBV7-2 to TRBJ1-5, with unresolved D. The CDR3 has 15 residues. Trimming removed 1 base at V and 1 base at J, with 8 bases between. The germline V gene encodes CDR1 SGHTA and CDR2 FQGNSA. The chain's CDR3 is CASSLEVPSNQPQHF. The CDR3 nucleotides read TGTGCCAGCAGCTTAGAAGTGCCCAGCAATCAGCCCCAGCATTTT.

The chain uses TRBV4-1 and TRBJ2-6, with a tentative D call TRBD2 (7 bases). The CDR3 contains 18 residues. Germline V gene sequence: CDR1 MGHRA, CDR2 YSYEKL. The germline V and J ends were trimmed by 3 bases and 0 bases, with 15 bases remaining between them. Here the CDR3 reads CASSHGGAGSSGANVLTF. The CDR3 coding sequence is TGCGCCAGCAGCCATGGGGGGGCAGGGAGCTCTGGGGCCAACGTCCTGACTTTC.

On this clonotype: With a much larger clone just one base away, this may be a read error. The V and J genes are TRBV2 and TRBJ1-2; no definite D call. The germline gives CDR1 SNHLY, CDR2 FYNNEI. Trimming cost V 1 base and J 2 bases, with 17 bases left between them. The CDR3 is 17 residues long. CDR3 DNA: TGTGCCAGCAGTGAAGTAGCTGGGGTGGCCTCCAACTATGGCTACACCTTC. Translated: CASSEVAGVASNYGYTF.